What follows are 24 T cell receptor beta chains derived from one specimen sequenced in a study of post-analysis software for immune sequencing data. cDNA libraries of TCR beta carried unique molecular identifiers. TCRdb ran MiXCR on the PCR reads and lists one entry per CDR3 protein. The data hold 150,000 to 200,000 distinct CDR3 sequences, with roughly 30% observed a single time. Their antigens remain unidentified. Overall study results and limits: Compared with controls, patients had more of about five TRBV segments, including TRBV5-6, TRBV5-1 and TRBV20-1.

The sample comprised blood. The source of these receptors is a girl aged 10 to 17 with multiple sclerosis.

The J gene is TRBJ2-5, the V gene TRBV7-9; maybe TRBD1 (7 bases). CDR1 SEHNR and CDR2 FQNEAQ come from the germline V gene (reference sequence). CDR3 length: 16 residues. Trimming removed 5 bases at V and 3 bases at J, with 19 bases between. The CDR3 loop is CASSPRKGGGEETQYF. The CDR3, as DNA: TGTGCCAGCAGCCCCAGAAAAGGAGGGGGCGAAGAGACCCAGTACTTC. The full variable domain, completed using reference TRBV7-9 and TRBJ2-5, is DTGVSQNPRHKITKRGQNVTFRCDPISEHNRLYWYRQTLGQGPEFLTYFQNEAQLEKSRLLSDRFSAERPKGSFSTLEIQRTEQGDSAMYLCASSPRKGGGEETQYFGPGTRLLVL.

This chain joins TRBV20-1 and TRBJ1-1; the match to TRBD1 covers 8 bases. The J segment lost 8 bases and the V segment lost 0 bases, leaving 5 bases of the junction unmatched. Germline V gives CDR1 DFQATT, CDR2 SNEGSKA (reference sequence). This CDR3 region has 13 residues. CDR3 loop: CSARDRGQAEAFF. DNA of the CDR3: TGCAGTGCTAGAGATCGGGGACAGGCAGAAGCTTTCTTT.

This clonotype was observed a few times. The chain couples TRBV7-8 to TRBJ1-5; possibly TRBD1 for D (6 bases). Deletions cut 1 base from V and 4 bases from J, with 20 bases between. Germline V gene sequence: CDR1 SGHVS, CDR2 FQNEAQ. The CDR3 sequence is 18 residues long. The CDR3 reads CASSLEGVRGHLNQPQHF. For the CDR3, the DNA is TGTGCCAGCAGCTTAGAAGGGGTCAGGGGTCATCTTAATCAGCCCCAGCATTTT.

Turning to this clonotype: A much bigger clone sits one base away, suggesting this may be a read error. V gene TRBV20-1 combines with J gene TRBJ2-1; D might be TRBD2 (5 bases). The end of the DNA aligns better with TRBJ2-7, so the J call may be wrong. Germline-derived CDR1 and CDR2 are DFQATT and SNEGSKA (reference sequence). This CDR3 has 14 residues. Here the CDR3 reads CSASKPDFYNEQYF. For the CDR3, the DNA is TGCAGTGCTAGCAAGCCGGACTTCTACAATGAGCAGTACTTC.

In this sample, this clonotype turned up a few times. A read error may be the cause here, since a much bigger clone is one base away. V and J are TRBV20-1 and TRBJ1-2, with 9 bases that match TRBD1. Germline CDR1 is DFQATT and CDR2 is SNEGSKA (reference sequence). The CDR3 length is 18 residues. The CDR3 coding sequence is TGCAGTGCTAGAGCGAGGGGGATCTGGGGACAGGGCGACTATGACTACACCTTC. Its translation is CSARARGIWGQGDYDYTF.

This clonotype has at least ten counts. This chain links TRBV12-3 or TRBV12-4 with TRBJ2-7; perhaps TRBD1 as D (6 bases). The CDR3 is 14 amino acids. The germline V and J ends were trimmed by 6 bases and 5 bases, with 17 bases remaining between them. CDR3 coding DNA: TGTGCCAGCAGCTCAGGGGTTCTTAACCACGAGCAGTACTTC. This translates into CASSSGVLNHEQYF.

In its sample, this clonotype was seen a few times. The CDR3 region is CASSLASGITDTQYF. The CDR3 coding sequence is TGTGCCAGCAGCCTAGCTAGCGGGATAACAGATACGCAGTATTTT. This chain joins TRBV27 and TRBJ2-3, with 9 bases identical to TRBD2. CDR1 is MNHEY and CDR2 is SMNVEV in the germline V gene (reference sequence). V lost 6 bases to trimming and J lost 3 bases; unmatched junction nucleotides: 7. The CDR3 length is 15 residues.

J is TRBJ2-3 and V is TRBV20-1; D not certain. Germline V gene lookup returns CDR1 DFQATT and CDR2 SNEGSKA (reference sequence). The length of the CDR3 is 12 residues. Trimming stripped 7 bases from V and 5 bases from J, with 13 bases between. CDR3: CSGPEGLDTQYF. CDR3 coding DNA: TGCAGTGGTCCCGAAGGTCTAGATACGCAGTATTTT.

This clonotype has a handful of counts. The chain combines TRBV2 with TRBJ2-1; 8 bases agree with TRBD1. Trimming at V came to 8 bases and at J to 8 bases, leaving 8 bases not matched to a gene. The CDR3 covers 13 residues. CDR1 is SNHLY, CDR2 FYNNEI, per germline. CDR3 protein: CASSDRGGDEQFF. The CDR3 nucleotides read TGTGCCAGCTCCGACAGGGGAGGCGATGAGCAGTTCTTC.

This chain connects TRBV12-5 to TRBJ2-1; a weak D match, TRBD1 (5 bases). CDR3 length: 12 residues. Per the germline V gene, CDR1 is LGHNT and CDR2 is FRNRAP. Trimming removed 8 bases from V and 0 bases from J, with 5 bases in between. The CDR3 DNA follows: TGTGCTAGTAGGGGCTCCTACAATGAGCAGTTCTTC. Translated, it gives CASRGSYNEQFF. Based on the CDR3 plus reference TRBV12-5 and TRBJ2-1, the full variable domain is DARVTQTPRHKVTEMGQEVTMRCQPILGHNTVFWYRQTMMQGLELLAYFRNRAPLDDSGMPKDRFSAEMPDATLATLKIQPSEPRDSAVYFCASRGSYNEQFFGPGTRLTVL.

This clonotype occurred a few times. This CDR3 is CASSQGAGTGANVLTF. CDR3 in DNA: TGTGCCAGCAGCCAGGGGGCGGGAACTGGGGCCAACGTCCTGACTTTC. The rearrangement joins TRBV12-3 or TRBV12-4 to TRBJ2-6; TRBD1 matches at 8 bases. CDR3 size: 16 residues. The V and J ends lost 6 bases and 2 bases, in that order; junction bases with no gene match: 6.

The chain uses TRBV29-1 and TRBJ2-2; D not certain. The CDR3 totals 15 residues. The germline V gene has CDR1 SQVTM and CDR2 ANQGSEA. V was pared by 0 bases and J by 4 bases, with 12 bases between. CDR3 sequence (DNA): TGCAGCGTTGAAGACTACGTCCGCTCCACCGGGGAGCTGTTTTTT. Its protein is CSVEDYVRSTGELFF.

This clonotype has just a few counts. The J gene is TRBJ2-1, the V gene TRBV5-6, with TRBD2 matching 7 bases. The length of the CDR3 is 16 residues. The germline V gene encodes CDR1 SGHDT and CDR2 YYEEEE. J lost 3 bases, V lost 0 bases, and 6 bases had no gene match. The CDR3 nucleotides are TGTGCCAGCAGCTTGGGTGTGGGAGGGCTCTACAATGAGCAGTTCTTC. It translates to CASSLGVGGLYNEQFF. The variable domain in full, completed from reference TRBV5-6 and TRBJ2-1, reads DAGVTQSPTHLIKTRGQQVTLRCSPKSGHDTVSWYQQALGQGPQFIFQYYEEEERQRGNFPDRFSGHQFPNYSSELNVNALLLGDSALYLCASSLGVGGLYNEQFFGPGTRLTVL.

This clonotype turned up a few times. The V gene is TRBV7-9, the J gene TRBJ2-5; the D gene is possibly TRBD2 (6 bases). The CDR3 has 14 amino acids. V lost 5 bases and J 11 bases, leaving 21 bases between the germline ends. Germline lookup yields CDR1 SEHNR and CDR2 FQNEAQ (reference sequence). The CDR3 DNA reads as TGTGCCAGCAGCGGACTATCCGGCTACAATGAGCAGTACTTC. Protein: CASSGLSGYNEQYF.

A few counts support this clonotype. The CDR3 sequence: CASSFSGGQSYNEQYF. As DNA, the CDR3 is TGCGCCAGCAGCTTCAGCGGGGGACAGAGCTACAATGAGCAGTACTTC. This chain connects TRBV5-1 to TRBJ2-1, with D maybe TRBD2 (8 bases). The better agreement between TRBJ2-7 and the DNA end casts doubt on the J call. The CDR3 contains 16 residues. CDR1 SGHRS and CDR2 YFSETQ come from the germline V gene.

The chain's CDR3 is CASSPGTGLENTEAFF. The DNA for the CDR3 is TGTGCCAGCAGCCCAGGGACAGGCTTGGAGAACACTGAAGCTTTCTTT. The chain is built from TRBV11-1 and TRBJ1-1, with 8 positions matching TRBD1. V was pared by 5 bases and J by 1 base, with 9 bases of the junction left unmatched. Germline CDR1 reads SGHAT; CDR2 reads FQDESV (reference sequence). This CDR3 is built from 16 residues.

The chain employs TRBV21-1 and TRBJ2-4; TRBD1 is the table's D call and was not checked against the DNA. TRBV21-1 is noted as a pseudogene. The CDR3 totals 17 residues. The CDR3 nucleotides are TGTGCCAGCAACGCAAGTGGACAGTTACTAGCCAAAAACATTCAGTACTTC. It encodes CASNASGQLLAKNIQYF.

This clonotype has only a few counts. V and J are TRBV7-2 and TRBJ1-1; no clear D. CDR3 length: 14 amino acids. Trimming cost V 0 bases and J 4 bases, with 9 bases left between them. Germline V CDR1 and CDR2: SGHTA, FQGNSA. The chain's CDR3 is CASSLAYVFTEAFF. In DNA, the CDR3 is TGTGCCAGCAGCTTAGCGTACGTATTCACTGAAGCTTTCTTT.

The chain links TRBV20-1 to TRBJ1-1, with 8 bases identical to TRBD1. Germline V gene lookup returns CDR1 DFQATT and CDR2 SNEGSKA (reference sequence). The CDR3 has 14 residues. V gave up 3 bases and J gave up 1 base; unmatched junction bases: 4. In DNA, the CDR3 is TGCAGTGCTAGCAAACAGGGGGGGAACACTGAAGCTTTCTTT. Translating it yields CSASKQGGNTEAFF.

This clonotype was observed a handful of times. A single base separates this from a much larger clone, so it may be a read error. The V and J genes are TRBV5-1 and TRBJ2-1; D is undetermined. Germline V gene sequence: CDR1 SGHRS, CDR2 YFSETQ. The V gene lost 3 bases and the J gene lost 3 bases, with 7 bases spanning the gap. This CDR3 is built from 13 residues. As DNA, the CDR3 is TGCGCCAGCAGCTCGTCATACTACAATGAGCAGTTCTTC. Its protein is CASSSSYYNEQFF.

This clonotype was observed a handful of times. A clone one base away is much larger, so this may be a read error. The chain employs TRBV12-3 or TRBV12-4 and TRBJ2-3; D gene ambiguous. Between the trimmed V and J ends, which lost 6 bases and 1 base, there was a span of 8 bases. The CDR3 has 13 residues. CDR3 sequence reads: CASSDLGTDTQYF. The CDR3 nucleotides are TGTGCCAGCAGCGACCTGGGCACAGATACGCAGTATTTT.

This clonotype was seen once. V and J are TRBV30 and TRBJ2-1; D possibly uses TRBD1 or TRBD2 (5 bases each). The length of the CDR3 is 15 residues. V lost 4 bases to trimming and J lost 5 bases, with 18 bases between them. Germline CDR1 and CDR2: GTSNPN and SVGIG (reference sequence). CDR3 amino acids: CAWTGRAKGNNEQFF. The CDR3 nucleotides are TGTGCCTGGACGGGGCGAGCGAAGGGGAACAATGAGCAGTTCTTC.

The chain combines TRBV20-1 with TRBJ1-1, with D perhaps TRBD1 (5 bases). CDR3 length: 13 amino acids. V was cut by 1 base and J by 1 base, with 7 bases left in between. In germline, CDR1 is DFQATT, CDR2 SNEGSKA (reference sequence). The CDR3 here is CSARVRENTEAFF. The CDR3 DNA reads as TGCAGTGCTAGAGTCAGGGAGAACACTGAAGCTTTCTTT.

This clonotype was recorded at least ten times. This chain joins TRBV27 and TRBJ1-2; the D gene is possibly TRBD1 (6 bases). The CDR3 runs to 14 residues. The V end lost 3 bases, the J end lost 4 bases, and 12 bases lay between the germline ends. Looked up from germline, CDR1 is MNHEY and CDR2 is SMNVEV (reference sequence). CDR3 protein: CASSLAGGGYGYTF. As DNA, the CDR3 is TGTGCCAGCAGTTTGGCGGGGGGCGGCTATGGCTACACCTTC.